The present entry profiles one TCR beta chain with its context. This clonotype was seen just once. The antigen it recognizes is unknown. One junction end does not reproduce the germline sequence, and a read error may be involved. This specimen comes from a study of T cell repertoires in cytomegalovirus infection (dated by TCRdb to the late 2010s). At the level of the whole study: Because public TCR beta signatures pointed to carriage of CMV infection together with the matching HLA type, the HLA type of each donor mattered for the analysis.

The germline V gene (reference sequence) sets CDR1 to SEHNR and CDR2 to FQNEAQ. The CDR3 runs 14 residues from the cysteine to the phenylalanine. Only the CDR3 region is kept as DNA, spanning 42 bases read in frame from base 1. Sequencing took place on an Illumina HiSeq 1500. The public reads were reprocessed in TCRdb via fastp at Q25 and MiXCR, keeping in-frame beta chains. One record per CDR3 amino acid sequence lists the most common genes and DNA. In all, the sample holds around 490,000 distinct CDR3 sequences, and less than 30% of those were seen once. The ten largest clonotypes hold around 14% of the sample. Findings and caveats that apply to the study as a whole: In the ex vivo response, HLA-C-restricted CMV-specific TCR beta clonotypes were dominant, and in two of eight donors the single most frequent clonotype came from this HLA-C-restricted group. Carriers of CMV infection plus the relevant HLA type were discriminated by the cumulative frequency of public TCR beta family members in the study cohort and in an independent 352-donor cohort.

Source material: PBMCs. This clonotype was sampled from a human donor in good health (CMV status not recorded). Some clones in this sample may be carry-over from other donors' samples. Recombination connected TRBV7-9 to TRBJ2-7, with 9 bases in between that match TRBD2. The CDR3 is CASTFAGGVDEQCF. The nucleotide sequence reads as follows: TGTGCCAGCACCTTCGCGGGAGGGGTCGACGAGCAGTGCTTC.